These 7 T cell receptor beta chains originate from one sample sequenced in a study of beta chain features in type 1 diabetes. Sequenced material consisted of expressed TCRB transcripts (all of the isolated RNA was reverse transcribed). Method: immunoSEQ multiplex PCR; TCRdb's copy keeps in-frame clones and lacks some. The table has roughly 130,000 clones, around a tenth seen once. Sequencing input: central memory CD4+ T cells from blood. All receptors derive from a man aged 18 to 30 in good health.

This clone was observed a few times. The chain is built from TRBV27 and TRBJ1-2; 9 nucleotides match TRBD1. CDR1 and CDR2 (germline): MNHEY, SMNVEV (reference sequence). The junction had 18 bases not matched to a gene; V was cut back by 5 bases and J by 8 bases. CDR3 length: 17 amino acids. The CDR3 DNA follows: TGTGCCAGCAGTAAACAGGGGGCGGTAGTGCTGGGAGCCGGCTACACCTTC. Translating it yields CASSKQGAVVLGAGYTF.

This chain connects TRBV30 to TRBJ1-5; 12 nucleotides agree with TRBD1. V dropped 1 base and J dropped 9; count of bases not matched to a gene: 4. CDR3 length: 14 amino acids. Per the germline V gene, CDR1 is GTSNPN and CDR2 is SVGIG (reference sequence). The CDR3 reads CAWSAGTGGRPQHF. Written as DNA, the CDR3 is TGTGCCTGGAGTGCCGGGACAGGGGGCCGGCCCCAGCATTTT.

This chain uses TRBV9 with TRBJ2-5; 10 bases match TRBD1. The germline V gene has CDR1 SGDLS and CDR2 YYNGEE. This CDR3 has 16 amino acids. With V trimmed by 1 base and J by 5 bases, 8 bases remained unmatched. CDR3: CASSVLGQGERETQYF. CDR3 sequence (DNA): TGTGCCAGCAGCGTATTAGGACAGGGGGAAAGGGAGACCCAGTACTTC.

The CDR3 reads CASSPPGVGYEQYF. The CDR3 nucleotides read TGTGCCAGCAGTCCGCCCGGGGTAGGGTACGAGCAGTACTTC. This chain joins TRBV7-2 and TRBJ2-7; D is perhaps TRBD2 (5 bases). V lost 6 bases to trimming and J lost 4 bases, with 16 bases between them. CDR1 is SGHTA, CDR2 FQGNSA, per germline. The CDR3 sequence is 14 residues long. Looking up the rest from reference TRBV7-2 and TRBJ2-7 gives the full variable domain: GAGVSQSPSNKVTEKGKDVELRCDPISGHTALYWYRQSLGQGLEFLIYFQGNSAPDKSGLPSDRFSAERTGGSVSTLTIQRTQQEDSAVYLCASSPPGVGYEQYFGPGTRLTVT.

The V call is TRBV9, the J call TRBJ2-5; possibly TRBD1 for D (6 bases). CDR1 SGDLS and CDR2 YYNGEE come from the germline V gene. V was cut by 4 bases and J by 5 bases, with 9 bases left in between. The CDR3 is 12 amino acids. CDR3 nucleotide sequence: TGTGCCAGCAGCCCGAGGGGGGAGACCCAGTACTTC. Its protein is CASSPRGETQYF.

This CDR3 reads CASSLGRGVLTF. In DNA form, the CDR3 reads TGTGCCAGCAGCCTTGGGAGGGGCGTCCTGACTTTC. The chain combines TRBV14 with TRBJ2-6; TRBD2 matches 7 bases. V was pared by 4 bases and J by 12 bases, with 3 bases of the junction left unmatched. The CDR3 length is 12 residues. The V gene's germline CDR1 is SGHDN and CDR2 FVKESK.

This clone was picked up many times. The chain employs TRBV14 and TRBJ2-7; TRBD2 matches 10 bases. Germline CDR1 and CDR2: SGHDN and FVKESK. CDR3 length: 14 amino acids. V dropped 3 bases and J dropped 7; count of bases not matched to a gene: 6. CDR3 loop: CASSQTSGPGEQYF. DNA for the CDR3: TGTGCCAGCAGCCAGACTAGCGGGCCGGGAGAGCAGTACTTC.